This T cell receptor (beta chain) was obtained from a study of technical replicates of blood from a few donors. From germline, CDR1 is LNHDA and CDR2 SQIVND (reference sequence). The CDR3 length is 14 residues. The ends were cut back, 5 bases at V and 5 bases at J, with 12 bases in the middle. Here immunoSEQ multiplex PCR was the method, and the copy in TCRdb shows in-frame clones only, minus some. The table lists about 88,000 clones, 90% to 95% of them singletons. The material sequenced was T cells isolated from PBMCs. The clonotype comes from a human donor in good health. The chain recombines TRBV19 with TRBJ1-4; weak D call: TRBD1 (6 bases). CDR3 bases: TGTGCCAGTAGTCTCGGGACATCGAATGAAAAACTGTTTTTT. Translating it yields CASSLGTSNEKLFF.